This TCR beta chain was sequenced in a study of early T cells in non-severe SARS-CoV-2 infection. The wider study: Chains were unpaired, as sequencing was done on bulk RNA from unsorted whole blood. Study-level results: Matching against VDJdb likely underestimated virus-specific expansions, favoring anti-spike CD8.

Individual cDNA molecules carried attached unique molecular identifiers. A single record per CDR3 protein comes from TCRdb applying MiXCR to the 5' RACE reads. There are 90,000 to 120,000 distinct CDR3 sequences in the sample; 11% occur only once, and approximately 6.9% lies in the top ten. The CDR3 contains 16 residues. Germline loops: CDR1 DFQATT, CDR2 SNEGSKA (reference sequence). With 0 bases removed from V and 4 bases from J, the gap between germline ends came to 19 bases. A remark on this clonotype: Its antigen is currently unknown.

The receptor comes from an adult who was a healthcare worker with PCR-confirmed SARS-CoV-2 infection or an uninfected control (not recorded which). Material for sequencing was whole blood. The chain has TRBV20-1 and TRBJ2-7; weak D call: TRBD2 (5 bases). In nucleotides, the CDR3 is TGCAGTGCTAGAGACTCTCTTCGGGATGCCCTTTACGAGCAGTACTTC. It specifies CSARDSLRDALYEQYF.